This TCR beta chain stems from a study of T cells of healthy individuals. This clonotype appeared a few times. TCRdb called the 5' RACE reads again in MiXCR, with one record for every CDR3 protein. The table includes over 95,000 distinct CDR3 sequences, roughly a sixth detected once. Germline CDR1 SGHTS, CDR2 YDEGEE. This CDR3 spans 12 amino acids. Trimming removed 4 bases at V and 8 bases at J, with 12 bases between. This TCR came from a human donor in good health. The chain has TRBV5-8 and TRBJ1-2, with a weak D call TRBD1 (5 bases). CDR3 region: CASSGGGGGYTF. CDR3 sequence (DNA): TGTGCCAGCAGCGGGGGTGGTGGAGGCTACACCTTC.